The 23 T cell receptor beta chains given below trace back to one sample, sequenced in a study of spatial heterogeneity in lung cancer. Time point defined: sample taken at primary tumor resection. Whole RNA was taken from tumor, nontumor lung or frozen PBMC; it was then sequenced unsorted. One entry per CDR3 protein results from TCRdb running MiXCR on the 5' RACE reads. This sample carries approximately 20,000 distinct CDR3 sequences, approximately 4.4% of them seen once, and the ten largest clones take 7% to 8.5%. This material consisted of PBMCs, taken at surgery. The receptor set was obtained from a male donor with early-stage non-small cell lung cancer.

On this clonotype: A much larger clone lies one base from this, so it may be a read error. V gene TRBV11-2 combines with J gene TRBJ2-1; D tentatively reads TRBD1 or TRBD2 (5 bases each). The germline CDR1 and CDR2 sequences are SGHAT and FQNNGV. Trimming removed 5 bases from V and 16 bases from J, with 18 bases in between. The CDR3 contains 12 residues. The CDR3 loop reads CASSPGDPEHFF. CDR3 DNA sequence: TGTGCCAGCAGCCCTGGGGACCCGGAACACTTCTTC.

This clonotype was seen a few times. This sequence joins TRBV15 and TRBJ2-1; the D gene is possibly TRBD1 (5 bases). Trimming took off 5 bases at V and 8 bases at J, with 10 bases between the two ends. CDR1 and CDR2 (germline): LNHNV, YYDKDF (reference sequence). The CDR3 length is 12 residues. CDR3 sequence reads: CATSGQGYEQFF. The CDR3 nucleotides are TGTGCCACCAGCGGGCAGGGCTATGAGCAGTTCTTC.

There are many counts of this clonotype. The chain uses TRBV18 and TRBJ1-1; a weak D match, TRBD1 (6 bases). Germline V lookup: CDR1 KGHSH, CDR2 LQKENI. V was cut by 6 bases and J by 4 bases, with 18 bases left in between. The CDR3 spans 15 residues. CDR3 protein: CASSHNRDRSTEAFF. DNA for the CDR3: TGTGCCAGCTCCCACAACAGGGATAGGAGCACTGAAGCTTTCTTT.

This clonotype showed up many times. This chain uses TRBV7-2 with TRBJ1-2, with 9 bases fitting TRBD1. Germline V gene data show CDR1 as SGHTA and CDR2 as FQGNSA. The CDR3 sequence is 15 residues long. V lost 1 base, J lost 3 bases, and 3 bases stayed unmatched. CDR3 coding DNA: TGTGCCAGCAGCTTAGATTGGACAGGGGACTATGGCTACACCTTC. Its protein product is CASSLDWTGDYGYTF.

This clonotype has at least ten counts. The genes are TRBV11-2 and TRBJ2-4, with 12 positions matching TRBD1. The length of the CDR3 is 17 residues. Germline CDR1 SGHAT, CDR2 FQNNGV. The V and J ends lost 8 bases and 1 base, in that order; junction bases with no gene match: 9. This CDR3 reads CASQGTGGESAKNIQYF. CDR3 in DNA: TGTGCCAGCCAAGGGACAGGGGGCGAATCGGCCAAAAACATTCAGTACTTC.

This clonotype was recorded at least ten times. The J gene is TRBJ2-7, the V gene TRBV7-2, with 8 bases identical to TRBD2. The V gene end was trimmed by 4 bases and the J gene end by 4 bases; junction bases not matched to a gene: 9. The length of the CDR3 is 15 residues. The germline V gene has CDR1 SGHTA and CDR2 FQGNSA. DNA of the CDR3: TGTGCCAGCAGCTCCCGGCCGGGAGGGGGATACGAGCAGTACTTC. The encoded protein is CASSSRPGGGYEQYF.

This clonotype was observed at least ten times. This CDR3 reads CASSELPNGNTIYF. The CDR3 DNA is TGTGCCAGCAGTGAGTTACCTAATGGAAACACCATATATTTT. The chain joins TRBV25-1 to TRBJ1-3; D gene uncertain. The germline V gene has CDR1 MGHDK and CDR2 SYGVNS. The CDR3 has 14 residues. V dropped 3 bases and J dropped 3 bases, with 9 bases sitting between them.

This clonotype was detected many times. This CDR3 reads CASSVTSGGAYEQYF. The DNA of the CDR3 is TGTGCCAGCAGCGTCACTAGCGGGGGGGCCTACGAGCAGTACTTC. V gene TRBV9 combines with J gene TRBJ2-7; TRBD2 matches at 13 bases. J lost 2 bases, V lost 2 bases, and 1 base had no gene match. The CDR3 is made up of 15 amino acids. The germline gives CDR1 SGDLS, CDR2 YYNGEE.

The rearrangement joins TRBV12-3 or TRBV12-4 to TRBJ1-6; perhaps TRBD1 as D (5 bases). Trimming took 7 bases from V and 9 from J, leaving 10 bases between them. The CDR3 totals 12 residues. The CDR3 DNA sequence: TGTGCCAGCATGTCGGGGGGTTCACCCCTCCACTTT. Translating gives CASMSGGSPLHF.

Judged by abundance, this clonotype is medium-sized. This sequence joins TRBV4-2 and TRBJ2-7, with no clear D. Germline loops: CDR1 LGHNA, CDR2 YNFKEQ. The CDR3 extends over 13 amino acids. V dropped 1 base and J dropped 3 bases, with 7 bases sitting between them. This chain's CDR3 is CASSQGEDYEQYF. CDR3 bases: TGTGCCAGCAGCCAAGGGGAAGACTACGAGCAGTACTTC.

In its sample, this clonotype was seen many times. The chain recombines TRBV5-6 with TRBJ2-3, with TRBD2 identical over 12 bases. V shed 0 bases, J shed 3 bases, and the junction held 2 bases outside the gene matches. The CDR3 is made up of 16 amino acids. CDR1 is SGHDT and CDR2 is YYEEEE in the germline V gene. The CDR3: CASSLELAGGTDTQYF. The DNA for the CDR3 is TGTGCCAGCAGCTTGGAACTAGCGGGAGGAACAGATACGCAGTATTTT.

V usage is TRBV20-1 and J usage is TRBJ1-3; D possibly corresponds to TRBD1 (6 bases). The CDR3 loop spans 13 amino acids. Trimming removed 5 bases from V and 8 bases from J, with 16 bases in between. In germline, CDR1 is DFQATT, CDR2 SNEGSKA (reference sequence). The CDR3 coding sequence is TGCAGTGCTGCAAAGGGGGTGGCGGACACCATATATTTT. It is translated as CSAAKGVADTIYF.

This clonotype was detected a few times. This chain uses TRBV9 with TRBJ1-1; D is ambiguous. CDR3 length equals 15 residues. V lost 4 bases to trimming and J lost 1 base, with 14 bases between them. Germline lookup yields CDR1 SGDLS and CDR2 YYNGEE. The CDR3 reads CASSLRPDGNTEAFF. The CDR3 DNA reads TGTGCCAGCAGCCTCCGCCCCGACGGGAACACTGAAGCTTTCTTT.

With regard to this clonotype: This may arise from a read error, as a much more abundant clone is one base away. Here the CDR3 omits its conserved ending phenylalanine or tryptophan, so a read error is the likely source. The DNA for the CDR3 is TGCGCCAGCAGCTTCCAGGGCGCTAGCACAGATACGCAGTATTCT. This translates into CASSFQGASTDTQYS. The chain joins TRBV5-1 to TRBJ2-3, with a tentative D call TRBD1 (5 bases). Per germline, CDR1 SGHRS and CDR2 YFSETQ. V was trimmed by 2 bases and J by 0 bases, leaving 10 bases between them. The length of the CDR3 is 15 residues.

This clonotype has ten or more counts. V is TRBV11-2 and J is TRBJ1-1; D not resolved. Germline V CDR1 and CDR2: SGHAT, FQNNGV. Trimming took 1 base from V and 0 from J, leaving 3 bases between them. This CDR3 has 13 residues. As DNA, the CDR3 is TGTGCCAGCAGCTTAGGGTTGAACACTGAAGCTTTCTTT. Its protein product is CASSLGLNTEAFF.

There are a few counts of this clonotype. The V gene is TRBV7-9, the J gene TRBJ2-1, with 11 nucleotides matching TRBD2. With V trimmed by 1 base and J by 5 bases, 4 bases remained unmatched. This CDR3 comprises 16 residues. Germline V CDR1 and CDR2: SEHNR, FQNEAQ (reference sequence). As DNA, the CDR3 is TGTGCCAGCAGCTTAGGTTTAGCGGGAGGGCACAATGAGCAGTTCTTC. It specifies CASSLGLAGGHNEQFF. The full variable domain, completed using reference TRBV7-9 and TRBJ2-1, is DTGVSQNPRHKITKRGQNVTFRCDPISEHNRLYWYRQTLGQGPEFLTYFQNEAQLEKSRLLSDRFSAERPKGSFSTLEIQRTEQGDSAMYLCASSLGLAGGHNEQFFGPGTRLTVL.

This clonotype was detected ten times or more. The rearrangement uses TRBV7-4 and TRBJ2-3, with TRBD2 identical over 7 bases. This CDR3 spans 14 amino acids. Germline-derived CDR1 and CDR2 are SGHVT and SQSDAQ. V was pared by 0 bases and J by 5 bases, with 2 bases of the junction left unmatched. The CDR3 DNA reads TGTGCCAGCAGCTTAGCGGGGGGGATAGATACGCAGTATTTT. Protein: CASSLAGGIDTQYF.

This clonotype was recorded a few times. CDR3 DNA sequence: TGCGCCAGCAGCTTGGCCATCCTGGGACAGGGATTGAACACTGAAGCTTTCTTT. Translated: CASSLAILGQGLNTEAFF. The V and J genes are TRBV5-1 and TRBJ1-1; 9 bases agree with TRBD1. Germline V gives CDR1 SGHRS, CDR2 YFSETQ. CDR3 size: 18 residues. J lost 0 bases, V lost 0 bases, and 9 bases had no gene match.

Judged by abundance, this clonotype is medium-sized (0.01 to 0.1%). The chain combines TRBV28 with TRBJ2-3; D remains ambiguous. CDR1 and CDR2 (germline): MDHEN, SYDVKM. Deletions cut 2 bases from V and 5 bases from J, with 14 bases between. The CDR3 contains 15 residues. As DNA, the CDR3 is TGTGCCAGCAGTTTAGGCTTCCGGATTCAAGATACGCAGTATTTT. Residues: CASSLGFRIQDTQYF.

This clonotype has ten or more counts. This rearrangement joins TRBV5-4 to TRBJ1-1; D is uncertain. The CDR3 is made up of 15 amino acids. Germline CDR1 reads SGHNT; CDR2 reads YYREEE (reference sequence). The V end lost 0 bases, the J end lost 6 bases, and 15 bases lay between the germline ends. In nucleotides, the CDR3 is TGTGCCAGCAGCTTGGCGAGGGAAACCTTGTCTGAAGCTTTCTTT. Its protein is CASSLARETLSEAFF.

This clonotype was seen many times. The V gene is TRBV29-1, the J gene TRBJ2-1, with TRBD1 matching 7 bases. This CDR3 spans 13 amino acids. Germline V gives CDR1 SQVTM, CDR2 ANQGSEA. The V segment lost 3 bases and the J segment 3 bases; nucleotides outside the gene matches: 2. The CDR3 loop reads CSVDGTDYNEQFF. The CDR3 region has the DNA TGCAGCGTTGACGGGACAGACTACAATGAGCAGTTCTTC.

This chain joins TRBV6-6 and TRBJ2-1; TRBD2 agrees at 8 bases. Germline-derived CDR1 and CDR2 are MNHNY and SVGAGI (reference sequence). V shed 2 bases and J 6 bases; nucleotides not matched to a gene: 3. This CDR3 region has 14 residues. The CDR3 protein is CASSYRGGLNEQFF. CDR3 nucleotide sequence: TGTGCCAGCAGTTACCGGGGGGGCCTCAATGAGCAGTTCTTC.

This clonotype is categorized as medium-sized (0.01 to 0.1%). The CDR3 coding sequence is TGTGCCAGCAGCGCGGAGGGGGGCCAGAGCACAGATACGCAGTATTTT. Encoded protein: CASSAEGGQSTDTQYF. This sequence joins TRBV9 and TRBJ2-3; D possibly matches TRBD1 or TRBD2 (6 bases each). The CDR3 totals 16 residues. From germline, CDR1 is SGDLS and CDR2 YYNGEE. Deletions cut 3 bases from V and 0 bases from J, with 14 bases between. Full variable domain (rest looked up from reference TRBV9 and TRBJ2-3): DSGVTQTPKHLITATGQRVTLRCSPRSGDLSVYWYQQSLDQGLQFLIQYYNGEERAKGNILERFSAQQFPDLHSELNLSSLELGDSALYFCASSAEGGQSTDTQYFGPGTRLTVL.